This record concerns one T cell receptor (beta chain) sequence. The antigen is unknown. An Oncomine TCR Beta short-read assay was used to sequence the DNA from cultured CD4+ T cells. Each CDR3 protein gets one entry after TCRdb re-called the PCR reads with MiXCR. The top ten hold 45% of the sample, which has around 4,000 distinct CDR3 sequences, under 30% seen once. This sample stems from a study of vaccination and CD4 T cells after COVID-19. Study information: The stimulus for the cells was overlapping spike peptides derived from SARS-CoV-2, HCoV-NL63, HCoV-OC43 and HCoV-229E.

Study observations and caveats: Convalescent patients' clones that were vaccine-specific were spike mono-reactive in 304 of 307 cases.

Trimming took 1 base from V and 2 from J, leaving 12 bases between them. The CDR3 consists of 15 residues. Looked up from germline, CDR1 is LGHNA and CDR2 is YNFKEQ. Treatment described: roughly 11-day PBMC culture with coronavirus spike peptide pools or control peptides (ViraFEST assay). These CD4+ T cells came from an unexposed donor, sampled before the COVID-19 pandemic (2011-2018). Under the ViraFEST approach, antigen-specific T cells were expanded with peptide pools and TCRs subsequently sequenced. With SARS-CoV-2 S/N and four cold-coronavirus spikes, unexposed-donor CD4+ T cells were probed, cells permitting.

The chain joins TRBV4-2 to TRBJ2-7; maybe TRBD1 (5 bases). This TCR was sampled from a human donor in good health. Sequencing used CD4+ T cells from blood, cultured in vitro. Here the CDR3 DNA reads TGTGCCAGCAGCCAAGGGGGTGGGGCTACCTACGAGCAGTACTTC. This translates into CASSQGGGATYEQYF.